This record covers a single TCR beta chain. V dropped 1 base and J dropped 7 bases, with 14 bases sitting between them. CDR3 length: 16 residues. Per the germline V gene, CDR1 is KGHSH and CDR2 is LQKENI. This specimen belongs to a study of blood T cell repertoires in COVID-19. For the study at large: Sample material is recorded as cDNA or gDNA derived from T cells, B-cell-depleted T cells, or PBMCs.

Original analysis: Estimation of nucleated cell counts relied on the amplification of reference gene primers. Profiling relied on immunoSEQ multiplex PCR, and the TCRdb table lists in-frame clones only, not all of them. The D gene and trimming were derived from the DNA, and the V and J assignments and clone size from that table. The sample shows approximately 110,000 clones, about 82% of them seen only once. This TCR was recovered from a human donor in a cohort sampled during active COVID-19. Sequencing was performed on peripheral blood. This sequence joins TRBV18 and TRBJ1-6; the D is unclear. The CDR3 DNA is TGTGCCAGCTCACCACAATCCGCCAGCGCGAATTCACCCCTCCACTTT. Its translation: CASSPQSASANSPLHF.